A single sample gave rise to the 18 T cell receptor beta chains below, sequenced in a study of cytomegalovirus exposure and HLA in healthy donors. The PCR ran on 60 Vbeta and 13 Jbeta primers. Sequencing was performed with immunoSEQ multiplex PCR; in TCRdb, only in-frame clones are kept and a portion is missing. The table records about 91,000 clones, just under 80% of them present only once. Specimen: PBMCs. Receptors were obtained from a male donor in good health and CMV-seropositive.

V is TRBV7-3 and J is TRBJ2-3; 9 positions match TRBD1. The germline CDR1 and CDR2 sequences are SGHTA and FQGTGA. The ends lost 5 bases at V and 11 bases at J; junction bases unmatched: 11. This CDR3 is 14 amino acids long. CDR3 residues: CASSQTGGRMGQYF. Written as DNA, the CDR3 is TGTGCCAGCAGCCAAACAGGGGGCAGGATGGGGCAGTATTTT.

The chain employs TRBV5-1 and TRBJ1-1; a possible D gene is TRBD1 (5 bases). Between the trimmed V and J ends, which lost 4 bases and 8 bases, there was a span of 15 bases. Germline CDR1 and CDR2: SGHRS and YFSETQ. CDR3 size: 13 residues. This CDR3 reads CASSRDSTAEAFF. The CDR3 nucleotides are TGCGCCAGCAGCAGGGACTCGACAGCGGAAGCTTTCTTT.

This chain uses TRBV10-3 with TRBJ1-3, with 9 bases matching TRBD1. The CDR3 consists of 13 residues. CDR1 ENHRY and CDR2 SYGVKD come from the germline V gene. V lost 6 bases to trimming and J lost 6 bases; unmatched junction nucleotides: 3. DNA of the CDR3: TGTGCCATCAGGGGACAGGGCGAAAACACCATATATTTT. As protein: CAIRGQGENTIYF.

Notes on this clone: Sequence at one end of the junction differs from germline and may be a read error. The rearrangement uses TRBV29-1 and TRBJ1-4; 7 bases fit TRBD1. Germline V CDR1 and CDR2: SQVTM, ANQGSEA. This CDR3 spans 11 amino acids. CDR3 sequence: CSVGQPQQIIF. CDR3 coding DNA: TGCAGCGTGGGACAGCCCCAACAGATAATTTTT.

The chain has TRBV7-2 and TRBJ2-3, with a tentative D call TRBD1 (5 bases). Germline lookup yields CDR1 SGHTA and CDR2 FQGNSA. The CDR3 has 14 residues. The ends were cut back, 5 bases at V and 2 bases at J, with 11 bases in the middle. CDR3 nucleotide sequence: TGTGCCAGCAGCCCCGCAGGGTACACAGATACGCAGTATTTT. As protein: CASSPAGYTDTQYF.

The CDR3: CSVGGALGTYEQYF. Written as DNA, the CDR3 is TGCAGCGTTGGTGGGGCCCTCGGTACCTACGAGCAGTACTTC. The V call is TRBV29-1, the J call TRBJ2-7; possibly TRBD1 for D (5 bases). This CDR3 has 14 residues. The germline gives CDR1 SQVTM, CDR2 ANQGSEA. Trimming took off 4 bases at V and 2 bases at J, with 15 bases between the two ends.

This chain links TRBV30 with TRBJ1-2, with TRBD1 matching over 8 bases. The V segment lost 6 bases and the J segment 4 bases; nucleotides outside the gene matches: 10. The CDR3 is 14 amino acids. CDR1 GTSNPN and CDR2 SVGIG come from the germline V gene (reference sequence). CDR3 DNA: TGTGCCTGCCCGGACAGGGAAAGAATCTATGGCTACACCTTC. Its protein product is CACPDRERIYGYTF.

This clone was recorded once. The chain couples TRBV15 to TRBJ2-5; no firm D call. The end of the DNA fits TRBJ2-7 better, so the J call may be wrong. This CDR3 contains 14 residues. Looked up from germline, CDR1 is LNHNV and CDR2 is YYDKDF (reference sequence). The CDR3 region is CATSTLDRPYEQYF. The DNA of the CDR3 is TGTGCCACCAGCACCCTAGACCGGCCCTACGAGCAGTACTTC.

This clone was found a few times. CDR3 sequence: CASSDSGQGADTQYF. The CDR3, as DNA: TGTGCCAGCAGTGACTCGGGACAGGGGGCAGATACGCAGTATTTT. The J gene is TRBJ2-3, the V gene TRBV6-4, with 11 nucleotides matching TRBD1. CDR1 MRHNA and CDR2 SNTAGT come from the germline V gene. The V gene end was trimmed by 0 bases and the J gene end by 4 bases; junction bases not matched to a gene: 0. The CDR3 sequence is 15 residues long.

This clone was found once. V usage is TRBV5-6 and J usage is TRBJ2-1; D may be TRBD2 (6 bases). V was trimmed by 2 bases and J by 9 bases, leaving 21 bases between them. CDR1 is SGHDT and CDR2 is YYEEEE in the germline V gene. The CDR3 covers 16 residues. The chain's CDR3 is CASSFWAGTGGFEQFF. The CDR3 region has the DNA TGTGCCAGCAGCTTCTGGGCCGGGACTGGAGGTTTTGAGCAGTTCTTC.

This chain uses TRBV4-2 with TRBJ1-2; D may be TRBD1 (6 bases). Trimming took 0 bases from V and 2 from J, leaving 16 bases between them. The length of the CDR3 is 17 residues. Germline lookup yields CDR1 LGHNA and CDR2 YNFKEQ. CDR3 coding DNA: TGTGCCAGCAGCCAAGATTCGGGGGGCAGGGCCAACTATGGCTACACCTTC. Amino acid sequence: CASSQDSGGRANYGYTF.

The chain recombines TRBV30 with TRBJ1-6, with a weak D call TRBD1 (5 bases). Germline lookup yields CDR1 GTSNPN and CDR2 SVGIG (reference sequence). This CDR3 has 15 residues. The V end lost 1 base, the J end lost 9 bases, and 16 bases lay between the germline ends. For the CDR3, the DNA is TGTGCCTGGAGTGGCGACAGAAGATTAATTTCACCCCTCCACTTT. The encoded protein is CAWSGDRRLISPLHF.

In its sample, this clone was seen once. This chain connects TRBV14 to TRBJ1-1; 8 bases line up with TRBD1. The V gene end was trimmed by 1 base and the J gene end by 1 base; junction bases not matched to a gene: 5. Germline V gives CDR1 SGHDN, CDR2 FVKESK. The CDR3 consists of 16 residues. CDR3 protein: CASSQAGQGPNTEAFF. The CDR3 DNA reads as TGTGCCAGCAGCCAAGCCGGACAGGGCCCGAACACTGAAGCTTTCTTT.

The table lists this clone with a count of one. This chain links TRBV7-2 with TRBJ1-2; D remains unclear. The CDR3 loop spans 14 amino acids. Trimming took 1 base from V and 5 from J, leaving 11 bases between them. Looked up from germline, CDR1 is SGHTA and CDR2 is FQGNSA. The CDR3 protein is CASSLVPSVYGYTF. For the CDR3, the DNA is TGTGCCAGCAGCTTAGTCCCGTCGGTTTATGGCTACACCTTC.

This clone has more than one count but fewer than ten. J is TRBJ2-3 and V is TRBV4-2, with D perhaps TRBD1 (6 bases). Trimming removed 4 bases from V and 6 bases from J, with 20 bases in between. The CDR3 has 16 residues. Per the germline V gene, CDR1 is LGHNA and CDR2 is YNFKEQ. DNA for the CDR3: TGTGCCAGCAGCCGGGATCAACAGGGAAGGGAGGATACGCAGTATTTT. It codes for CASSRDQQGREDTQYF.

This clone has only one observation. V and J are TRBV9 and TRBJ1-2, with TRBD1 identical over 8 bases. With V trimmed by 0 bases and J by 4 bases, 5 bases remained unmatched. Germline V gene sequence: CDR1 SGDLS, CDR2 YYNGEE. The CDR3 runs 15 residues. The CDR3, as DNA: TGTGCCAGCAGCGTAGGGGACAGGAGATCCTATGGCTACACCTTC. The encoded protein is CASSVGDRRSYGYTF.

The chain employs TRBV5-1 and TRBJ2-7, with TRBD1 matching over 10 bases. Germline V CDR1 and CDR2: SGHRS, YFSETQ. J lost 5 bases, V lost 3 bases, and 2 bases had no gene match. This CDR3 spans 13 amino acids. In DNA form, the CDR3 reads TGCGCCAGCAGCTGGGGACAGGGGAACGAGCAGTACTTC. This translates into CASSWGQGNEQYF.

This clone was observed a handful of times. This chain connects TRBV7-9 to TRBJ2-5, with 7 bases fitting TRBD1. This CDR3 is 15 amino acids long. Trimming took 5 bases from V and 5 from J; bases not matched to a gene: 11. Germline lookup yields CDR1 SEHNR and CDR2 FQNEAQ (reference sequence). In DNA, the CDR3 is TGTGCCAGCAGCCCCTCGACAGGGTTAGGGGAGACCCAGTACTTC. Its protein is CASSPSTGLGETQYF.